A selection of T cell receptor beta chains follows, all from one sample in a study of beta chain features in type 1 diabetes. The repertoire was sequenced with immunoSEQ multiplex PCR; TCRdb's copy has only in-frame clones and lacks some. The sample consists of 280,000 or so clones, 15% of them appearing once. The specimen was naive CD4+ T cells from blood. The receptors come from a man in his late teens or twenties with type 1 diabetes. The CDR3 runs from the conserved cysteine through the conserved F or W. The D gene is left open where the match is weak. Rows may omit the clone size; those that give it use once, few, many or a size class.

j_gene: TRBJ2-2; len: 16; v_gene: TRBV7-2; d_gene: TRBD2; abundance: few; CDR3aa: CASSPKRDGGTGELFF; CDR3nt: TGTGCCAGCAGCCCCAAGCGGGACGGGGGCACCGGGGAGCTGTTTTTT
j_gene: TRBJ1-2; len: 16; v_gene: TRBV6-5; d_gene: NA; abundance: few; CDR3aa: CASSYSTFRRDYGYTF; CDR3nt: TGTGCCAGCAGTTACTCGACCTTCCGGCGGGACTATGGCTACACCTTC
j_gene: TRBJ2-5; len: 16; v_gene: TRBV29-1; d_gene: TRBD1; abundance: NA; CDR3aa: CSVEPYRGAYQETQYF; CDR3nt: TGCAGCGTTGAACCCTACAGGGGGGCGTACCAAGAGACCCAGTACTTC
j_gene: TRBJ1-1; len: 13; v_gene: TRBV7-9; d_gene: NA; abundance: few; CDR3aa: CASSAGLNTEAFF; CDR3nt: TGTGCCAGCAGCGCGGGACTAAACACTGAAGCTTTCTTT
j_gene: TRBJ2-7; len: 14; v_gene: TRBV7-2; d_gene: NA; abundance: few; CDR3aa: CASSADRGNYEQYF; CDR3nt: TGTGCCAGCAGCGCCGATCGGGGTAACTACGAGCAGTACTTC
j_gene: TRBJ1-5; len: 15; v_gene: TRBV28; d_gene: NA; abundance: NA; CDR3aa: CASSLPTAGNQPQHF; CDR3nt: TGTGCCAGCAGTTTGCCCACAGCAGGCAATCAGCCCCAGCATTTT
j_gene: TRBJ2-1; len: 17; v_gene: TRBV11-2; d_gene: TRBD1; abundance: few; CDR3aa: CASSSLQGAVFYNEQFF; CDR3nt: TGTGCCAGCAGCTCCTTACAGGGGGCTGTGTTCTACAATGAGCAGTTCTTC
j_gene: TRBJ2-3; len: 15; v_gene: TRBV19; d_gene: NA; abundance: NA; CDR3aa: CASSPQASSPDTQYF; CDR3nt: TGTGCCAGTAGCCCACAGGCCTCGTCGCCAGATACGCAGTATTTT
j_gene: TRBJ2-1; len: 15; v_gene: TRBV9; d_gene: TRBD1; abundance: few; CDR3aa: CASSRTGGWVGEQFF; CDR3nt: TGTGCCAGCAGCAGGACAGGGGGCTGGGTAGGTGAGCAGTTCTTC
j_gene: TRBJ2-7; len: 17; v_gene: TRBV10-3; d_gene: TRBD1; abundance: NA; CDR3aa: CAIAGQGEGGGLYEQYF; CDR3nt: TGTGCCATCGCTGGACAGGGGGAAGGAGGGGGGCTCTACGAGCAGTACTTC
j_gene: TRBJ1-2; len: 13; v_gene: TRBV10-1; d_gene: NA; abundance: few; CDR3aa: CASSSHSSYGYTF; CDR3nt: TGCGCCAGCAGTTCTCACAGCTCCTATGGCTACACCTTC
j_gene: TRBJ1-2; len: 14; v_gene: TRBV5-6; d_gene: NA; abundance: NA; CDR3aa: CASSYLTRNYGYTF; CDR3nt: TGTGCCAGCAGCTACCTGACACGGAACTATGGCTACACCTTC
j_gene: TRBJ2-2; len: 16; v_gene: TRBV9; d_gene: NA; abundance: NA; CDR3aa: CASSGLGGGNTGELFF; CDR3nt: TGTGCCAGCAGCGGGCTTGGCGGAGGGAACACCGGGGAGCTGTTTTTT
j_gene: TRBJ2-1; len: 14; v_gene: TRBV2; d_gene: NA; abundance: few; CDR3aa: CASRNRLGQNEQFF; CDR3nt: TGTGCCAGCAGGAATCGACTAGGTCAGAATGAGCAGTTCTTC
j_gene: TRBJ2-7; len: 16; v_gene: TRBV5-1; d_gene: TRBD1; abundance: few; CDR3aa: CASSLKSGTGNYEQYF; CDR3nt: TGCGCCAGCAGCTTGAAGAGCGGGACAGGGAACTACGAGCAGTACTTC
j_gene: TRBJ2-7; len: 12; v_gene: TRBV29-1; d_gene: TRBD1; abundance: NA; CDR3aa: CSGRQGRYEQYF; CDR3nt: TGCAGCGGGCGACAGGGCCGCTACGAGCAGTACTTC
j_gene: TRBJ1-2; len: 15; v_gene: TRBV4-1; d_gene: NA; abundance: few; CDR3aa: CASSQDAGHIYGYTF; CDR3nt: TGCGCCAGCAGCCAAGATGCCGGACACATCTATGGCTACACCTTC
j_gene: TRBJ2-3; len: 16; v_gene: TRBV29-1; d_gene: TRBD1; abundance: few; CDR3aa: CSVDSGQGARTDTQYF; CDR3nt: TGCAGCGTTGACTCGGGACAGGGGGCGAGGACAGATACGCAGTATTTT
j_gene: TRBJ1-2; len: 14; v_gene: TRBV19; d_gene: NA; abundance: few; CDR3aa: CASTPLEDFYGYTF; CDR3nt: TGTGCCAGTACCCCCCTGGAGGATTTCTATGGCTACACCTTC
j_gene: TRBJ2-5; len: 10; v_gene: TRBV20-1; d_gene: NA; abundance: few; CDR3aa: CSVRQETQYF; CDR3nt: TGCAGTGTTCGCCAAGAGACCCAGTACTTC
j_gene: TRBJ1-1; len: 14; v_gene: TRBV5-6; d_gene: NA; abundance: NA; CDR3aa: CASSRGTANTEAFF; CDR3nt: TGTGCCAGCAGCCGGGGGACCGCAAACACTGAAGCTTTCTTT
j_gene: TRBJ2-5; len: 15; v_gene: TRBV28; d_gene: NA; abundance: NA; CDR3aa: CASSGAGADQETQYF; CDR3nt: TGTGCCAGCAGCGGGGCAGGGGCTGACCAAGAGACCCAGTACTTC
j_gene: TRBJ2-1; len: 16; v_gene: TRBV18; d_gene: NA; abundance: NA; CDR3aa: CASSPRPPGAYNEQFF; CDR3nt: TGTGCCAGCTCGCCTCGTCCCCCCGGGGCCTACAATGAGCAGTTCTTC
j_gene: TRBJ2-5; len: 16; v_gene: TRBV10-3; d_gene: NA; abundance: few; CDR3aa: CAISATLRGRQETQYF; CDR3nt: TGTGCCATCAGTGCTACCCTAAGGGGTCGCCAAGAGACCCAGTACTTC
j_gene: TRBJ2-2; len: 13; v_gene: TRBV28; d_gene: NA; abundance: few; CDR3aa: CASSLRVAGELFF; CDR3nt: TGTGCCAGCAGCCTGAGAGTTGCCGGGGAGCTGTTTTTT
j_gene: TRBJ2-3; len: 14; v_gene: TRBV5-4; d_gene: NA; abundance: few; CDR3aa: CASSLVAETDTQYF; CDR3nt: TGTGCCAGCAGCTTGGTCGCGGAAACAGATACGCAGTATTTT
j_gene: TRBJ2-3; len: 16; v_gene: TRBV18; d_gene: TRBD1; abundance: NA; CDR3aa: CASSPRMTGGPDTQYF; CDR3nt: TGTGCCAGCTCACCACGCATGACAGGGGGCCCAGATACGCAGTATTTT
j_gene: TRBJ2-1; len: 16; v_gene: TRBV7-9; d_gene: TRBD2; abundance: NA; CDR3aa: CASSLGAGASYNEQFF; CDR3nt: TGTGCCAGCAGCTTAGGGGCGGGAGCGTCCTACAATGAGCAGTTCTTC
j_gene: TRBJ2-7; len: 13; v_gene: TRBV18; d_gene: NA; abundance: few; CDR3aa: CASSPSTVYGQYF; CDR3nt: TGTGCCAGCTCACCCTCGACAGTTTACGGGCAGTACTTC
j_gene: TRBJ1-1; len: 12; v_gene: TRBV29-1; d_gene: NA; abundance: few; CDR3aa: CSAGGRNTEAFF; CDR3nt: TGCAGCGCTGGAGGGAGGAACACTGAAGCTTTCTTT
j_gene: TRBJ2-2; len: 17; v_gene: TRBV5-1; d_gene: TRBD1; abundance: few; CDR3aa: CASSSGQGRRWTGELFF; CDR3nt: TGCGCCAGCAGCTCCGGACAGGGAAGGCGCTGGACCGGGGAGCTGTTTTTT
j_gene: TRBJ2-5; len: 14; v_gene: TRBV27; d_gene: NA; abundance: few; CDR3aa: CASSFRARQETQYF; CDR3nt: TGTGCCAGCAGTTTTAGAGCTAGACAAGAGACCCAGTACTTC
j_gene: TRBJ1-5; len: 13; v_gene: TRBV29-1; d_gene: NA; abundance: few; CDR3aa: CSVDGGTNQPQHF; CDR3nt: TGCAGCGTTGACGGCGGTACAAATCAGCCCCAGCATTTT
j_gene: TRBJ2-5; len: 12; v_gene: TRBV7-9; d_gene: NA; abundance: NA; CDR3aa: CASSLSGETQYF; CDR3nt: TGTGCCAGCAGCTTATCCGGGGAGACCCAGTACTTC
j_gene: TRBJ2-7; len: 15; v_gene: TRBV29-1; d_gene: TRBD2; abundance: few; CDR3aa: CSVAIRGGVSYEQYF; CDR3nt: TGCAGCGTTGCAATCCGGGGGGGAGTATCCTACGAGCAGTACTTC
j_gene: TRBJ1-1; len: 15; v_gene: TRBV7-2; d_gene: TRBD1; abundance: NA; CDR3aa: CASSLIGQGATEAFF; CDR3nt: TGTGCCAGCAGCTTAATCGGACAGGGGGCAACTGAAGCTTTCTTT
j_gene: TRBJ1-5; len: 14; v_gene: TRBV4-1; d_gene: NA; abundance: few; CDR3aa: CASSQEWWSQPQHF; CDR3nt: TGCGCCAGCAGCCAAGAATGGTGGAGTCAGCCCCAGCATTTT
j_gene: TRBJ2-2; len: 15; v_gene: TRBV19; d_gene: TRBD2; abundance: few; CDR3aa: CASMGGRAQGGELFF; CDR3nt: TGTGCCAGTATGGGCGGGAGGGCCCAGGGCGGGGAGCTGTTTTTT
j_gene: TRBJ1-1; len: 15; v_gene: TRBV30; d_gene: NA; abundance: NA; CDR3aa: CAWDRTDRLNTEAFF; CDR3nt: TGTGCCTGGGATAGGACAGACAGACTGAACACTGAAGCTTTCTTT
j_gene: TRBJ2-1; len: 18; v_gene: TRBV7-2; d_gene: TRBD2; abundance: NA; CDR3aa: CASSLRLAGSSTYNEQFF; CDR3nt: TGTGCCAGCAGCTTAAGACTAGCGGGGAGCTCGACTTACAATGAGCAGTTCTTC